The rows below give T cell receptor beta chains drawn from one sample of a study of T cell responses to AZD1222 COVID-19 vaccine. Only in-frame clones appear in the TCRdb table, and some are missing; sequencing was by immunoSEQ multiplex PCR. The table shows nearly 35,000 clones, with approximately 78% occurring only once. Material: peripheral blood, obtained 28 days after the second AZD1222 dose. Every receptor here comes from an adult who received the AZD1222 COVID-19 vaccine. Both conserved end residues are part of each CDR3. The D gene is left open where the match is weak. The size of a clone is reported for some rows only, either as once, few or many, or as a class for expanded clones.

D | size | J | V | DNA | CDR3
- | - | TRBJ1-2 | TRBV9 | TGTGCCAGCAGCGTAGCTACAGGGACAAACTATGGCTACACCTTC | CASSVATGTNYGYTF
TRBD2 | once | TRBJ2-1 | TRBV2 | TGTGCCAGCAGTGCTGGACTAGCGGGAGGCAATGAGCAGTTCTTC | CASSAGLAGGNEQFF
TRBD1 | - | TRBJ2-5 | TRBV10-2 | TGCGCCAGCAGTGGCAGGGGGCGGGAGACCCAGTACTTC | CASSGRGRETQYF
- | - | TRBJ2-5 | TRBV11-3 | TGTGCCAGCAGCTTTGCCACTCAAGAGACCCAGTACTTC | CASSFATQETQYF
- | - | TRBJ2-3 | TRBV6-5 | TGTGCCAGCGGGTCGGGGGCCCCGACCGCAGATACGCAGTATTTT | CASGSGAPTADTQYF
- | medium-sized | TRBJ1-6 | TRBV27 | TGTGCCAGCAGTTTTGGCGTTGCGGGTGGAGGATCACCCCTCCACTTT | CASSFGVAGGGSPLHF
- | - | TRBJ2-1 | TRBV7-3 | TGTGCCAGCAGCCTCGGTGGCTCCTACAATGAGCAGTTCTTC | CASSLGGSYNEQFF
TRBD2 | - | TRBJ2-5 | TRBV5-8 | TGTGCCAGCAGCTTGTACGGCGGGGGGGCTTCGGAGACCCAGTACTTC | CASSLYGGGASETQYF
- | - | TRBJ2-1 | TRBV7-9 | TGTGCCAGCACGTCTCAGGACTCCCATGAGCAGTTCTTC | CASTSQDSHEQFF
- | - | TRBJ2-4 | TRBV3-1/TRBV3-2 | TGTGCCAGCAGCCTCCTAGGTGGTAGCGGCCAAAACATTCAGTACTTC | CASSLLGGSGQNIQYF
- | - | TRBJ1-1 | TRBV5-1 | TGCGCCAGCAGCCGGGACGGATCGAACACTGAAGCTTTCTTT | CASSRDGSNTEAFF
- | few | TRBJ1-2 | TRBV5-4 | TGTGCCAGCAGCTTGGCCCTCACAGGCTATGGCTACACCTTC | CASSLALTGYGYTF
TRBD1 | - | TRBJ2-2 | TRBV6-6 | TGTGCCAGCATGAGGGGGCGAGACACCGGGGAGCTGTTTTTT | CASMRGRDTGELFF
- | - | TRBJ2-3 | TRBV7-2 | TGTGCCAGCAGCTTACAGGAGGTCCCCACAGATACGCAGTATTTT | CASSLQEVPTDTQYF
- | - | TRBJ1-1 | TRBV30 | TGTGCCTGGAGCCAGGTCAGAAGCACTGAAGCTTTCTTT | CAWSQVRSTEAFF
- | once | TRBJ1-5 | TRBV12-3/TRBV12-4 | TGTGCCAGCACTCTGGGGGGCAATCAGCCCCAGCATTTT | CASTLGGNQPQHF
- | - | TRBJ2-7 | TRBV11-2 | TGTGCCAGCAGCTTAGGGGGCGGGCGCGAGCAGTACTTC | CASSLGGGREQYF
- | - | TRBJ2-7 | TRBV28 | TGTGCCAGCAGCTGGATCTACGAGCAGTACTTC | CASSWIYEQYF
- | - | TRBJ2-5 | TRBV6-5 | TGTGCCAGCTCGGGGTCGGCGGAGACCCAGTACTTC | CASSGSAETQYF
- | - | TRBJ1-1 | TRBV3-1/TRBV3-2 | TGTGCCAGCAGCCAATATACCACTGAAGCTTTCTTT | CASSQYTTEAFF
TRBD1 | once | TRBJ2-7 | TRBV4-1 | TGCGCCAGCAGCACCCGGGACAGTTCTTACGAGCAGTACTTC | CASSTRDSSYEQYF
- | - | TRBJ1-1 | TRBV3-1/TRBV3-2 | TGTGCCAGCAGCCGAGCCTTCAACCGGGACACTAACACTGAAGCTTTCTTT | CASSRAFNRDTNTEAFF
- | - | TRBJ1-5 | TRBV15 | TGTGCCACCAGCGGCCTTCCGGGGCCTACTATTAATCAGCCCCAGCATTTT | CATSGLPGPTINQPQHF
- | - | TRBJ1-2 | TRBV24-1 | TGTGCCACCAGTGATTTAAAGGGGGGGAACTATGGCTACACCTTC | CATSDLKGGNYGYTF
- | - | TRBJ1-5 | TRBV7-2 | TGTGCCAGCAGCTTCGGGCAGAATCAGCCCCAGCATTTT | CASSFGQNQPQHF
- | - | TRBJ2-5 | TRBV2 | TGTGCCTCCCGGGGCTACCAAGAGACCCAGTACTTC | CASRGYQETQYF
- | - | TRBJ2-5 | TRBV6-1 | TGTGCCAGCAGTGAGAGTCGGTCCCCAGAGACCCAGTACTTC | CASSESRSPETQYF
- | - | TRBJ2-1 | TRBV11-1 | TGTGCCACCTCCACGCTTAGCGCCGGATACAATGAGCAGTTCTTC | CATSTLSAGYNEQFF
TRBD2 | once | TRBJ2-3 | TRBV5-1 | TGCGCCAGCAGCTACCGAAGCGGGGCGGTATCAGATACGCAGTATTTT | CASSYRSGAVSDTQYF
- | - | TRBJ2-3 | TRBV12-3/TRBV12-4 | TGTGCCAGCAGTCCTTACACAGATACGCAGTATTTT | CASSPYTDTQYF
- | - | TRBJ1-2 | TRBV3-1/TRBV3-2 | TGTGCCAGCAGCCAACGAGGGGTTAATAAGAATGGCTACACCTTC | CASSQRGVNKNGYTF
- | - | TRBJ2-7 | TRBV12-3/TRBV12-4 | TGTGCCAGCAGTTTACGGGTCTCCTACGAGCAGTACTTC | CASSLRVSYEQYF
TRBD1 | few | TRBJ1-2 | TRBV5-1 | TGCGCCAGTAATTACGGGACAGGGGACGGCTACACCTTC | CASNYGTGDGYTF
- | - | TRBJ1-2 | TRBV9 | TGTGCCAGCAGCGCCCTTTGGGGAGGGATGGTAGGCTACACCTTC | CASSALWGGMVGYTF
- | - | TRBJ1-6 | TRBV27 | TGTGCCAGCAGTTTCCAGGGAAATAATTCACCCCTCCACTTT | CASSFQGNNSPLHF
TRBD1 | - | TRBJ1-1 | TRBV5-1 | TGCGCCAGCAGCTCGGGGGACAGGACAAACACTGAAGCTTTCTTT | CASSSGDRTNTEAFF
- | - | TRBJ1-1 | TRBV6-6 | TGTGCCAGCAGTCCATCGCGACGGATGAACACTGAAGCTTTCTTT | CASSPSRRMNTEAFF
TRBD1 | once | TRBJ2-3 | TRBV11-2 | TGTGCCAGCAGCTTTTCAAGGACAGGGGGCGCAGATACGCAGTATTTT | CASSFSRTGGADTQYF
- | - | TRBJ1-5 | TRBV20-1 | TGCAGTGCTAGTCTGACAGGACCTAATCAGCCCCAGCATTTT | CSASLTGPNQPQHF
- | few | TRBJ1-2 | TRBV2 | TGTGCCAGCACCGGTGAGAGCTATGGCTACACCTTC | CASTGESYGYTF
- | - | TRBJ1-2 | TRBV7-9 | TGTGCCAGCAGCGTCGACAGTCTCTATGGCTACACCTTC | CASSVDSLYGYTF